A single T cell receptor (beta chain) is shown here with its context. These data belong to a study of blood T cell repertoires in COVID-19. Study background: Sources were T cells, B-cell-depleted T cells, or PBMCs; the material itself was cDNA or gDNA.

The V gene end was trimmed by 3 bases and the J gene end by 0 bases; junction bases not matched to a gene: 5. The CDR3 runs to 17 residues. Germline-derived CDR1 and CDR2 are MNHEY and SMNVEV (reference sequence). Profiled with immunoSEQ multiplex PCR; TCRdb holds only in-frame clones, not every one. The sample lists roughly 24,000 clones; just over 90% were seen once. Sequencing was carried out using peripheral blood. The source is a human donor in a cohort sampled during active COVID-19. The genes are TRBV27 and TRBJ2-2, with 9 nucleotides matching TRBD1. CDR3 nucleotides: TGTGCCAGCAGTTTGCCAGGGACAGGGACGAACACCGGGGAGCTGTTTTTT. It specifies CASSLPGTGTNTGELFF.